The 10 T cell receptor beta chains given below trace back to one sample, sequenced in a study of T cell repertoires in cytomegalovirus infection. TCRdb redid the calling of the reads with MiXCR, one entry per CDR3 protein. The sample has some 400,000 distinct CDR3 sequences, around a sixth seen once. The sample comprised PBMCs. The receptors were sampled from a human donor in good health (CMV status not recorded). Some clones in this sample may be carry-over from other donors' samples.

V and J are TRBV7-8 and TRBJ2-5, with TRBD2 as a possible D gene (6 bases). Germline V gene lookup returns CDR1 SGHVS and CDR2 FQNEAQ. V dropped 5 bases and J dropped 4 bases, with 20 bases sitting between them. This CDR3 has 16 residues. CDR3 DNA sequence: TGTGCCAGCAGCCCGAGAGACGGGGGAGGTGGAGAGACCCAGTACTTC. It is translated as CASSPRDGGGGETQYF.

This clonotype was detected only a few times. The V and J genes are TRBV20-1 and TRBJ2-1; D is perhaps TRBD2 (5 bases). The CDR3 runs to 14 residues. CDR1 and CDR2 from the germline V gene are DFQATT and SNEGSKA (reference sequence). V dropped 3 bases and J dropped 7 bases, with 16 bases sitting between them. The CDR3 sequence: CSASTAAAVNEQFF. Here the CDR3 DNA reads TGCAGTGCTAGTACGGCAGCGGCGGTTAATGAGCAGTTCTTC.

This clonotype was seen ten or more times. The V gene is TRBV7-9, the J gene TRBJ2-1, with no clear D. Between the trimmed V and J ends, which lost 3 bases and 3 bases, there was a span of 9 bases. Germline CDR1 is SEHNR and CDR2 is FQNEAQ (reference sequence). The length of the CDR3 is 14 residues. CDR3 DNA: TGTGCCAGCAGCTTCAGTCTACACTACAATGAGCAGTTCTTC. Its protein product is CASSFSLHYNEQFF.

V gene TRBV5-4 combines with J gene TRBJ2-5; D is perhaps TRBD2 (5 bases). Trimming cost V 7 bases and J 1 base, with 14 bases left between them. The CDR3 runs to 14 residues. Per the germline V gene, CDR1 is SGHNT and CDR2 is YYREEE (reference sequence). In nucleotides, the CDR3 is TGTGCCAGCGGGCCCCCCGGACTCCAAGAGACCCAGTACTTC. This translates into CASGPPGLQETQYF.

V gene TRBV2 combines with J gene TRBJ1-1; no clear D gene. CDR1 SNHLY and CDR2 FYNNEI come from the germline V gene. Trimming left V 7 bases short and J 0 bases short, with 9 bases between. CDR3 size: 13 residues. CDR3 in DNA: TGTGCCAGCAAGCCGACATTGAACACTGAAGCTTTCTTT. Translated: CASKPTLNTEAFF. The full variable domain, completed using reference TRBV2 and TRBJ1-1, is EPEVTQTPSHQVTQMGQEVILRCVPISNHLYFYWYRQILGQKVEFLVSFYNNEISEKSEIFDDQFSVERPDGSNFTLKIRSTKLEDSAMYFCASKPTLNTEAFFGQGTRLTVV.

The CDR3 sequence: CASTRGADYEQYF. CDR3 DNA: TGTGCCAGCACCCGAGGGGCCGATTACGAGCAGTACTTC. The chain has TRBV2 and TRBJ2-7; D tentatively reads TRBD1 or TRBD2 (5 bases each). V was clipped by 7 bases and J by 4 bases, with 14 bases between them. Germline V CDR1 and CDR2: SNHLY, FYNNEI. The CDR3 contains 13 residues.

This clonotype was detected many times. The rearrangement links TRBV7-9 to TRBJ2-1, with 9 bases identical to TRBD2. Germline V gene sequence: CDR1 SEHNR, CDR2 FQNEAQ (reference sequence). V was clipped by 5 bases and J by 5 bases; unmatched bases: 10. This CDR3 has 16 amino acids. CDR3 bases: TGTGCCAGCAGCCCTGATGGGCTAGCGGGAAACAATGAGCAGTTCTTC. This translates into CASSPDGLAGNNEQFF. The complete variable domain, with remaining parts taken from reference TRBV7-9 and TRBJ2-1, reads DTGVSQNPRHKITKRGQNVTFRCDPISEHNRLYWYRQTLGQGPEFLTYFQNEAQLEKSRLLSDRFSAERPKGSFSTLEIQRTEQGDSAMYLCASSPDGLAGNNEQFFGPGTRLTVL.

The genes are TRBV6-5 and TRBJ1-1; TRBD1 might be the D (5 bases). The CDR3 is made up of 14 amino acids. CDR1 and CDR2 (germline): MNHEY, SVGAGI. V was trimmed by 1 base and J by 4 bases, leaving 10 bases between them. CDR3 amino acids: CASSYWGEGTEAFF. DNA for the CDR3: TGTGCCAGCAGTTACTGGGGGGAGGGCACTGAAGCTTTCTTT.

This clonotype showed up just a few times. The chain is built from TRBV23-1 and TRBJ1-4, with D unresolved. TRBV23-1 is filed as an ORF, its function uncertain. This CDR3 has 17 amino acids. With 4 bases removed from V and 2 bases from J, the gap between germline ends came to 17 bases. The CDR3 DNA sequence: TGCGCCAGCAGTCCTCCTCGGTGGCAGATCACTAATGAAAAACTGTTTTTT. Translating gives CASSPPRWQITNEKLFF.

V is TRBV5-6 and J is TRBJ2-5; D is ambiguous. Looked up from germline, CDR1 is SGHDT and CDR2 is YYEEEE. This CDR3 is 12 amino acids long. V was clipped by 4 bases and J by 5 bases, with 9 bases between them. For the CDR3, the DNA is TGTGCCAGCAGCGGTAGACGGGAGACCCAGTACTTC. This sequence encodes CASSGRRETQYF.